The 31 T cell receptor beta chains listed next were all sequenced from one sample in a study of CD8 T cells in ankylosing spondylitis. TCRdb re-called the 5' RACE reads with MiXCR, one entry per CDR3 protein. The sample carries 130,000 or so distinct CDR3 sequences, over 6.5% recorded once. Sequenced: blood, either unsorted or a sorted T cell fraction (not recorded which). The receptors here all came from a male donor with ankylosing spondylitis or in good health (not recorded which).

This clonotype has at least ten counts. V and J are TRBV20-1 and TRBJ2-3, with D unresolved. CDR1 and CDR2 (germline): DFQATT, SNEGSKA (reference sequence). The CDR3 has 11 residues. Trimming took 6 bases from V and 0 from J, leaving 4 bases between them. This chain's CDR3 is CSAWSTDTQYF. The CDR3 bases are TGCAGTGCCTGGAGCACAGATACGCAGTATTTT.

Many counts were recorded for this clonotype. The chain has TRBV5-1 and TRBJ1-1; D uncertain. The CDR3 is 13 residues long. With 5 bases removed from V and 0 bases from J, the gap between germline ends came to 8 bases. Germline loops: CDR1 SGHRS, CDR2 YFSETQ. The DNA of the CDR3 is TGCGCCAGCAGGGATACCATGAACACTGAAGCTTTCTTT. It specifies CASRDTMNTEAFF.

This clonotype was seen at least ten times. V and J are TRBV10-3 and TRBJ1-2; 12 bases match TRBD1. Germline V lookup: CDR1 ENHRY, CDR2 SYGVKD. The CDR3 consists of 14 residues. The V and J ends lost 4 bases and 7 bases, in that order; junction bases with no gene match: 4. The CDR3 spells CAISGGQGAGGYTF. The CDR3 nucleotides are TGTGCCATCAGTGGGGGACAGGGGGCCGGTGGCTACACCTTC.

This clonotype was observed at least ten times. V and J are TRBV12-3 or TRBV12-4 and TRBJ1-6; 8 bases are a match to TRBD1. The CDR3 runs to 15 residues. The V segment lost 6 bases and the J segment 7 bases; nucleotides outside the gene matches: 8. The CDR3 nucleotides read TGTGCCAGCAGAACTTCGACAGGGGCAAATTCACCCCTCCACTTT. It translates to CASRTSTGANSPLHF.

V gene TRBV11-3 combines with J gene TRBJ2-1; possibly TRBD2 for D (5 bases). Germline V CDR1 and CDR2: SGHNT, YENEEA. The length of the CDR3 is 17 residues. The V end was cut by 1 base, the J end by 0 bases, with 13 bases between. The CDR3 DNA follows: TGTGCCAGCAGCTTAGGGGTAGCGAGGCGCTCCTACAATGAGCAGTTCTTC. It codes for CASSLGVARRSYNEQFF.

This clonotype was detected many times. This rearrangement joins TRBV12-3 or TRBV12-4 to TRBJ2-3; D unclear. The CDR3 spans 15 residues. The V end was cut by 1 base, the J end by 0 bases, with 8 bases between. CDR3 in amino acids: CASSLEAASTDTQYF. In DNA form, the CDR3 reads TGTGCCAGCAGTTTAGAAGCAGCTAGCACAGATACGCAGTATTTT.

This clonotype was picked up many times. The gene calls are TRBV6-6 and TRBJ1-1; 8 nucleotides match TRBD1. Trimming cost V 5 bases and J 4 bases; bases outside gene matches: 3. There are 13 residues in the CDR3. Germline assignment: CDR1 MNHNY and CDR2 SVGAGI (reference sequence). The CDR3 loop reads CASSQTGGTEAFF. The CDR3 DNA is TGTGCCAGCAGTCAAACAGGGGGCACTGAAGCTTTCTTT.

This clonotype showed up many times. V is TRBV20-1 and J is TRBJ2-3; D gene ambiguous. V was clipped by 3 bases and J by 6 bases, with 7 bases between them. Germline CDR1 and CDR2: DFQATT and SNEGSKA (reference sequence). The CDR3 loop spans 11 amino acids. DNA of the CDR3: TGCAGTGCTAGGGCGGTGGATACGCAGTATTTT. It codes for CSARAVDTQYF.

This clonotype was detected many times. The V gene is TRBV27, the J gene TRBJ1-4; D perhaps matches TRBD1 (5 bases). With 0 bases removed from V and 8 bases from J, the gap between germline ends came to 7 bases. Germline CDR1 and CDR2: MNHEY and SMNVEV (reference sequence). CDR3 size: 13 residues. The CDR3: CASSLSGLEKLFF. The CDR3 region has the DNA TGTGCCAGCAGTTTATCGGGGCTGGAAAAACTGTTTTTT.

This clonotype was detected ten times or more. DNA for the CDR3: TGTGCCAGCAGCCCCTGGACTAGCGGGAGAACAGATACGCAGTATTTT. As protein: CASSPWTSGRTDTQYF. The chain joins TRBV14 to TRBJ2-3, with 13 bases lining up with TRBD2. Germline V CDR1 and CDR2: SGHDN, FVKESK. The CDR3 consists of 16 residues. V was clipped by 4 bases and J by 3 bases; unmatched bases: 4.

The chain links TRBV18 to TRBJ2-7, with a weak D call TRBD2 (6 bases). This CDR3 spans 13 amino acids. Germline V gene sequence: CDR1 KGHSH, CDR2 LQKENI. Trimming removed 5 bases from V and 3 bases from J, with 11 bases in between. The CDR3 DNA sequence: TGTGCCAGCTCAAAGACTAGTTTCTACGAGCAGTACTTC. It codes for CASSKTSFYEQYF.

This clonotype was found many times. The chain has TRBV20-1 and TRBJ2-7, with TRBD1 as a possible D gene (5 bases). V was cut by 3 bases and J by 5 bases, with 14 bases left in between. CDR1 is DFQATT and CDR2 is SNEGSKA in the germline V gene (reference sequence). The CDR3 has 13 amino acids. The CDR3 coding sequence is TGCAGTGCTAGCGACAGAGGCACCAACGAGCAGTACTTC. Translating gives CSASDRGTNEQYF.

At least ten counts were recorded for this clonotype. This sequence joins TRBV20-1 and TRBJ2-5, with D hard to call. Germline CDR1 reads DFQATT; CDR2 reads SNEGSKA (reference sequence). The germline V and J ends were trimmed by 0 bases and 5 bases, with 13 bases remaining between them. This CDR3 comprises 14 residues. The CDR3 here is CSARDPITRETQYF. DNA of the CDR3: TGCAGTGCTAGAGATCCGATAACGCGGGAGACCCAGTACTTC.

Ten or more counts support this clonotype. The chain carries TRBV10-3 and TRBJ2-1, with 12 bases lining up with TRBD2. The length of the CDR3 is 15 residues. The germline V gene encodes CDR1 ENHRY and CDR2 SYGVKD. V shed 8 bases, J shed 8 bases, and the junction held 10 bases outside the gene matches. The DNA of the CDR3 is TGTGCCATCGGGGCTAGCGGGGGGGTCTCCCATGAGCAGTTCTTC. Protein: CAIGASGGVSHEQFF.

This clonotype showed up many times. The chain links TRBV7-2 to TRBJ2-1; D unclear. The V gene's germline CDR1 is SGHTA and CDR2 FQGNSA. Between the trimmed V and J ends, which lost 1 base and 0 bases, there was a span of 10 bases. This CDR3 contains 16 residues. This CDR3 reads CASSLGSGPSYNEQFF. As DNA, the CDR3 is TGTGCCAGCAGCTTAGGGTCGGGCCCCTCCTACAATGAGCAGTTCTTC.

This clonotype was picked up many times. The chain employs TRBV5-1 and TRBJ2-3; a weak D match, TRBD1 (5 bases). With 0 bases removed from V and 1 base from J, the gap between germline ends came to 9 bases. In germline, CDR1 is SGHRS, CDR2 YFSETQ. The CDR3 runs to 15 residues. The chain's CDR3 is CASSLAGARTDTQYF. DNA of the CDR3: TGCGCCAGCAGCTTGGCTGGGGCGCGCACAGATACGCAGTATTTT.

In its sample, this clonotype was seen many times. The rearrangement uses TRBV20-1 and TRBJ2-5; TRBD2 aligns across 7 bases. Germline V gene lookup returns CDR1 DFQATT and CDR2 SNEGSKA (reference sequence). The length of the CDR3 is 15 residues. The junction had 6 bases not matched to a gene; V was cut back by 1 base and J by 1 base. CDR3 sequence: CSARAVWTSQETQYF. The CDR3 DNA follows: TGCAGTGCTAGAGCTGTATGGACTAGCCAAGAGACCCAGTACTTC.

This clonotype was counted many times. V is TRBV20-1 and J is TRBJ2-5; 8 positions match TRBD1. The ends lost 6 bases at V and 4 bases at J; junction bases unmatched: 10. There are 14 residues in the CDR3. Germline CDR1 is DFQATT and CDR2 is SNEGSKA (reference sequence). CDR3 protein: CSAPTPGGIETQYF. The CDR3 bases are TGCAGTGCCCCAACTCCAGGGGGCATAGAGACCCAGTACTTC.

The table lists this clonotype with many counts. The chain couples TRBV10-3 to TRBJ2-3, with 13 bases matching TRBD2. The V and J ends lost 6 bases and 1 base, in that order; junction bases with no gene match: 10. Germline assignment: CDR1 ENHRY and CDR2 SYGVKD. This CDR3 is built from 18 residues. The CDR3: CAIRDLGTSGMGTDTQYF. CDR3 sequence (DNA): TGTGCCATCAGGGACCTCGGGACTAGCGGGATGGGCACAGATACGCAGTATTTT.

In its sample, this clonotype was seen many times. The CDR3 protein is CASSQDWASGRGAVKQYF. The DNA for the CDR3 is TGTGCCAGCAGCCAAGACTGGGCTAGCGGGAGGGGGGCGGTCAAGCAGTACTTC. The rearrangement uses TRBV3-1 and TRBJ2-7, with 12 bases matching TRBD2. Losses at the gene ends were 0 bases for V and 8 bases for J; bases not matched to a gene: 14. The germline V gene encodes CDR1 LGHDT and CDR2 YNNKEL (reference sequence). This CDR3 has 18 residues.

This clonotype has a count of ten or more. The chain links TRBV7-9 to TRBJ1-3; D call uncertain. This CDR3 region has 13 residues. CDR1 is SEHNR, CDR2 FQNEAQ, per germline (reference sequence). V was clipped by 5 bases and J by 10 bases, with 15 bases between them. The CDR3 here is CASSDTPGWTIYF. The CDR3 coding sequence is TGTGCCAGCAGCGACACTCCGGGGTGGACCATATATTTT. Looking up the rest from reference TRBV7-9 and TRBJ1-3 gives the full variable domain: DTGVSQNPRHKITKRGQNVTFRCDPISEHNRLYWYRQTLGQGPEFLTYFQNEAQLEKSRLLSDRFSAERPKGSFSTLEIQRTEQGDSAMYLCASSDTPGWTIYFGEGSWLTVV.

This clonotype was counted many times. The CDR3 DNA reads TGTGCTAGTGGTTTGGGACTAGCGGGGGCCACAGATACGCAGTATTTT. It specifies CASGLGLAGATDTQYF. This chain uses TRBV12-5 with TRBJ2-3; 12 positions match TRBD2. With 1 base clipped from V and 2 bases from J, the junction kept 1 base outside the gene matches. CDR3 length equals 16 residues. Germline loops: CDR1 LGHNT, CDR2 FRNRAP.

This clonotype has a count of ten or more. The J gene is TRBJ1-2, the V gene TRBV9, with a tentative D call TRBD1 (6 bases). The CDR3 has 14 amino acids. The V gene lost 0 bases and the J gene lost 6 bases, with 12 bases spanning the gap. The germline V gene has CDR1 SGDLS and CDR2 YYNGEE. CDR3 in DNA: TGTGCCAGCAGCGTAGACCCAGGGGACAATGGCTACACCTTC. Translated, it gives CASSVDPGDNGYTF.

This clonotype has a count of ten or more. Here the CDR3 DNA reads TGTGCCAGCAGCTCCCTAGCGGGGGTAGGTGGGAATGAGCAGTTCTTC. Protein sequence: CASSSLAGVGGNEQFF. The chain carries TRBV7-2 and TRBJ2-1; 10 bases fit TRBD2. V lost 4 bases to trimming and J lost 7 bases; unmatched junction nucleotides: 10. Germline V gene sequence: CDR1 SGHTA, CDR2 FQGNSA. This CDR3 contains 16 residues. Looking up the rest from reference TRBV7-2 and TRBJ2-1 gives the full variable domain: GAGVSQSPSNKVTEKGKDVELRCDPISGHTALYWYRQSLGQGLEFLIYFQGNSAPDKSGLPSDRFSAERTGGSVSTLTIQRTQQEDSAVYLCASSSLAGVGGNEQFFGPGTRLTVL.

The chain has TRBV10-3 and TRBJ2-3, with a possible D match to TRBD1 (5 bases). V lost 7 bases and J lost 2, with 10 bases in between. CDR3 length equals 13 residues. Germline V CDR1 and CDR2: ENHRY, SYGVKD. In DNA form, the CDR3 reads TGTGCCATCAATACAGGTTTCACAGATACGCAGTATTTT. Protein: CAINTGFTDTQYF.

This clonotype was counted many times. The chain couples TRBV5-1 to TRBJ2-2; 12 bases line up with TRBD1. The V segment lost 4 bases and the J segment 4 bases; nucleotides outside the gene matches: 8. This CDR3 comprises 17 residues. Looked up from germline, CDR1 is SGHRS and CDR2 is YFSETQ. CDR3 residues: CASSRGQGALSTGELFF. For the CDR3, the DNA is TGCGCCAGCAGCCGGGGACAGGGGGCGCTAAGCACCGGGGAGCTGTTTTTT.

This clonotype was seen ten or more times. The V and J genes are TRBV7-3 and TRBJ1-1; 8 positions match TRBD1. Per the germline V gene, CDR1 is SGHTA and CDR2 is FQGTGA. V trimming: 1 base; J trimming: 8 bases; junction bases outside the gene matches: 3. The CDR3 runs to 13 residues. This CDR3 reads CASSLIRGREAFF. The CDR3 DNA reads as TGTGCCAGCAGCTTAATCAGGGGGCGCGAAGCTTTCTTT.

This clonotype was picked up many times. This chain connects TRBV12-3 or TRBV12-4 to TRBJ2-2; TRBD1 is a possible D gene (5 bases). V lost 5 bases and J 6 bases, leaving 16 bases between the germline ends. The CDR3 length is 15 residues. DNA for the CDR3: TGTGCCAGCAGTGCCTCCTTGGGGCAGGCCGGGGAGCTGTTTTTT. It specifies CASSASLGQAGELFF.

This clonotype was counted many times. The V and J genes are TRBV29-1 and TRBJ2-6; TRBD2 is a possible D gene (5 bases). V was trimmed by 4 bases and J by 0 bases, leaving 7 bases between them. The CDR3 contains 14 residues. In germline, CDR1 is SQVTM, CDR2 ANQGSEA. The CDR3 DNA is TGCAGCGTTGGGACTGACTCTGGGGCCAACGTCCTGACTTTC. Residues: CSVGTDSGANVLTF.

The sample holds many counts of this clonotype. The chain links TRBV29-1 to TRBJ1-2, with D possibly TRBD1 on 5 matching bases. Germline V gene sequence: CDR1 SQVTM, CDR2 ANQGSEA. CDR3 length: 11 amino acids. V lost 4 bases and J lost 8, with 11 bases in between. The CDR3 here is CSVAQGGGYTF. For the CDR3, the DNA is TGCAGCGTTGCCCAGGGCGGGGGCTACACCTTC. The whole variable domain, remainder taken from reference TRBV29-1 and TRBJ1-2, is SAVISQKPSRDICQRGTSLTIQCQVDSQVTMMFWYRQQPGQSLTLIATANQGSEATYESGFVIDKFPISRPNLTFSTLTVSNMSPEDSSIYLCSVAQGGGYTFGSGTRLTVV.

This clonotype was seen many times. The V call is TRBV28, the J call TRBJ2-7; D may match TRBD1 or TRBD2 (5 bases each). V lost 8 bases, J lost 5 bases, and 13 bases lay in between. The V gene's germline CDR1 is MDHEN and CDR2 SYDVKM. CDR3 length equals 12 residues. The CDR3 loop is CASGQGVNEQYF. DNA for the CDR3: TGTGCCAGCGGGCAGGGAGTTAACGAGCAGTACTTC.